This T cell receptor (beta chain) emerged from a study of T-cell memory formation after mild COVID-19. Notes on the study in general: Among clones contracting day 15 to 85, CD4/CD8 was balanced, whereas later expanders leaned CD4+.

The CDR3 spans 15 residues. Trimming at V came to 5 bases and at J to 6 bases, leaving 6 bases not matched to a gene. The germline gives CDR1 SEHNR, CDR2 FQNEAQ (reference sequence). The sample holds many counts of this clonotype. As yet, its antigen is unknown. TCRdb recomputed calls from the 5' RACE reads with MiXCR, one row per CDR3 protein. Of 45,000 or so distinct CDR3 sequences listed, about 6.3% are singletons. This rearrangement joins TRBV7-9 to TRBJ1-6, with 8 bases matching TRBD1. This clonotype was obtained from an adult who had mild COVID-19 (a few samples of this study predate the infection). Cell type and time point are not known. Material: PBMCs or a T cell subset sorted from them (not recorded which). The chain's CDR3 is CASSIGQGVNSPLHF. For the CDR3, the DNA is TGTGCCAGCAGCATAGGACAGGGCGTTAATTCACCCCTCCACTTT.